These 3 T cell receptor beta chains came from one sample sequenced in a study of shared clonotypes between healthy human individuals. Assay: immunoSEQ multiplex PCR; the TCRdb copy retains only in-frame clones and omits some. Of 1 million to 1.2 million clones in the sample, approximately 77% were seen once. Sample: memory CD4+ T cells from PBMCs. The subset was: CD45RA-negative fraction. The receptors shown here come from a man in his late teens or twenties in good health. Some clones in this sample may be carry-over from other donors' samples.

The chain joins TRBV29-1 to TRBJ2-1; 16 bases fit TRBD2. CDR3 size: 20 residues. Trimming cost V 2 bases and J 0 bases; bases outside gene matches: 10. Germline CDR1 is SQVTM and CDR2 is ANQGSEA. The CDR3 DNA is TGCAGCGTTGAATCGGTGGGACTAGCGGGAGGGCGGAGCTCCTACAATGAGCAGTTCTTC. Translated: CSVESVGLAGGRSSYNEQFF.

With respect to this clone: Other nucleotide sequences from this sample produce the same CDR3. This rearrangement joins TRBV5-4 to TRBJ1-4; TRBD1 is a possible D gene (5 bases). Trimming left V 0 bases short and J 5 bases short, with 8 bases between. This CDR3 spans 14 amino acids. Germline V lookup: CDR1 SGHNT, CDR2 YYREEE (reference sequence). CDR3 protein: CASSLAGRNEKLFF. DNA for the CDR3: TGTGCCAGCAGCTTGGCGGGGCGAAATGAAAAACTGTTTTTT.

The CDR3 spells CATSRDRQASTYEQYF. The CDR3 nucleotides read TGTGCCACCAGCAGAGATCGCCAGGCCTCCACCTACGAGCAGTACTTC. This chain links TRBV15 with TRBJ2-7; D is unresolved. Germline V gene lookup returns CDR1 LNHNV and CDR2 YYDKDF (reference sequence). This CDR3 is built from 16 residues. The germline V and J ends were trimmed by 0 bases and 2 bases, with 14 bases remaining between them.